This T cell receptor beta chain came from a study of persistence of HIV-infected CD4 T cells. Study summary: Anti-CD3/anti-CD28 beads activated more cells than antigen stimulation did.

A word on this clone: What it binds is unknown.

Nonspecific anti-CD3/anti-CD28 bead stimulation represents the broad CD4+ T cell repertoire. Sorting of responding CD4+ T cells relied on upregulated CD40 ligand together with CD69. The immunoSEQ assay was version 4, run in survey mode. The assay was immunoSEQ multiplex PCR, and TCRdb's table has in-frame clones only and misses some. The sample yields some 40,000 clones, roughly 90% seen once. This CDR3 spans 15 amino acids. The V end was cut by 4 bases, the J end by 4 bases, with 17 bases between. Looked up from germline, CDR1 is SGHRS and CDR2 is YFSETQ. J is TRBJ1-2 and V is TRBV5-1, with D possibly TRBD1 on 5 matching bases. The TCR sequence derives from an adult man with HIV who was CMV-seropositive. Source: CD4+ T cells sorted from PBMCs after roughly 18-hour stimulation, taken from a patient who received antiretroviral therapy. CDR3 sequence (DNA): TGCGCCAGCAGCCAAGGGGTAGACAGCACCTATGGCTACACCTTC. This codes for CASSQGVDSTYGYTF.